These T cell receptor beta chains were read from a single sample in a study of T-cell reconstitution after alpha-beta-depleted transplantation in children. TCRdb processed the PCR reads anew with MiXCR; each CDR3 protein has one entry. The sample carries about 980,000 distinct CDR3 sequences, roughly 29% recorded once. This specimen was PBMCs, mostly from graft donor cells, taken 360 days after TCRalphabeta/CD19-depleted stem cell transplant. All receptors come from a boy in the first two years of life who had a stem cell transplant for SCID, so the T cells may come from the graft donor. CDR3s include the opening cysteine and the closing phenylalanine or tryptophan. The D gene is left open where the match is weak. Expanded clones get a size class; other rows say once, few or many, or leave the size out.

>TRBJ1-1|TRBV11-1|13|.|.
TGTGCCAGCAGCTTAGAGGGACTAACTGAAGCTTTCTTT
CASSLEGLTEAFF
>TRBJ1-6|TRBV20-1|15|.|.
TGCAGTGCCCGGGTGGGGAGCTCCTATAATTCACCCCTCCACTTT
CSARVGSSYNSPLHF
>TRBJ2-3|TRBV20-1|13|few|TRBD2
TGCAGTGCTAGAGACGGGGGGAGAGATACGCAGTATTTT
CSARDGGRDTQYF
>TRBJ2-5|TRBV18|13|.|.
TGTGCCAGCTCACCGTCCAGGGCGGAGACCCAGTACTTC
CASSPSRAETQYF
>TRBJ2-3|TRBV10-3|19|.|TRBD2
TGTGCCATCAGTGACCCCGCAGGGCAGCGGGGGGGCCTGGCAGATACGCAGTATTTT
CAISDPAGQRGGLADTQYF
>TRBJ2-7|TRBV28|13|many|.
TGTGCCAGCAGGAACGAAGCCTCCTACGAGCAGTACTTC
CASRNEASYEQYF
>TRBJ2-7|TRBV5-1|15|.|.
TGCGCCAGCAGCTTGGGCGCGGGGAAGAGGGTCGAGCAGTACTTC
CASSLGAGKRVEQYF
>TRBJ2-3|TRBV2|16|.|.
TGTGCCAGCAGTGATCAACGCAAGATTTACACAGATACGCAGTATTTT
CASSDQRKIYTDTQYF
>TRBJ1-4|TRBV24-1|14|.|.
TGTGCCACCAGGTGGACGGTCCGAAATGAAAAACTGTTTTTT
CATRWTVRNEKLFF
>TRBJ2-1|TRBV28|16|once|TRBD1
TGTGCCAGCAGTTTAGCGGGACAGGGGAACAACAATGAGCAGTTCTTC
CASSLAGQGNNNEQFF
>TRBJ2-5|TRBV15|16|few|.
TGTGCCACCAGCAGAGAGCCAAATTACCAACAAGAGACCCAGTACTTC
CATSREPNYQQETQYF
>TRBJ1-6|TRBV12-3/TRBV12-4|14|.|TRBD1
TGTGCCAGCAGGCCGGACAGGTCTAATTCACCCCTCCACTTT
CASRPDRSNSPLHF
>TRBJ2-3|TRBV9|17|few|TRBD2
TGTGCCAGCAGCTTCTCCGGGACTAGCGGGGGTACAGATACGCAGTATTTT
CASSFSGTSGGTDTQYF
>TRBJ2-5|TRBV29-1|11|many|TRBD1
TGCAGCGGACAGGGCCAAGAGACCCAGTACTTC
CSGQGQETQYF
>TRBJ1-1|TRBV20-1|14|few|.
TGCAGTGCTAGAGAACGGACCGTGAACACTGAAGCTTTCTTT
CSARERTVNTEAFF
>TRBJ2-7|TRBV7-9|14|.|TRBD2
TGTGCCAGCAGCAAGGGCCTAGCGGGGAGCGAGCAGTACTTC
CASSKGLAGSEQYF
>TRBJ2-7|TRBV6-5|14|few|.
TGTGCCAGCAGTTTCGGCGCCAGCTCCTACGAGCAGTACTTC
CASSFGASSYEQYF
>TRBJ2-2|TRBV4-1|16|.|TRBD2
TGCGCCAGCAGCAACTTAGCGGGAGCGAACACCGGGGAGCTGTTTTTT
CASSNLAGANTGELFF
>TRBJ2-7|TRBV9|13|.|.
TGTGCCAGCAGCGTAGTAAGCGGAGGCGAGCAGTACTTC
CASSVVSGGEQYF
>TRBJ2-3|TRBV5-1|17|.|.
TGCGCCAGCAGCTTGGTCCCGGGCCCGCAGGGGACAGATACGCAGTATTTT
CASSLVPGPQGTDTQYF
>TRBJ2-5|TRBV30|14|once|TRBD1
TGTGCCTGGACCAAACGGGGACAGCAAGAGACCCAGTACTTC
CAWTKRGQQETQYF
>TRBJ2-7|TRBV20-1|14|.|.
TGCAGTGCTCCTCTCAGGGCCCTCTCCTACGAGCAGTACTTC
CSAPLRALSYEQYF
>TRBJ1-4|TRBV20-1|13|few|.
TGCAGTGCTAGTGCCAGTACTAATGAAAAACTGTTTTTT
CSASASTNEKLFF